One and the same sample provided the 30 T cell receptor beta chains below, sequenced in a study of T cell repertoires in cytomegalovirus infection. TCRdb re-derived calls from the reads in MiXCR, one entry per CDR3 protein. The sample shows a few hundred thousand distinct CDR3 sequences, 40% of them seen only once. These receptors have no known antigen. The sequenced sample was cultured PBMCs, obtained from culture after CMV antigen stimulation. Every receptor here comes from a human donor in good health (CMV status not recorded). Some clones in this sample may be carry-over from other donors' samples.

This sequence joins TRBV12-3 or TRBV12-4 and TRBJ2-1; 8 nucleotides agree with TRBD2. J lost 2 bases, V lost 4 bases, and 10 bases had no gene match. The CDR3 has 17 amino acids. This CDR3 reads CASSYVERGNPYNEQFF. The DNA of the CDR3 is TGTGCCAGCAGTTATGTAGAGCGGGGGAATCCCTACAATGAGCAGTTCTTC.

Points on this clonotype: The junction differs from germline at one of its ends, possibly a read error. This chain uses TRBV9 with TRBJ1-1, with D possibly being TRBD1 (6 bases). From germline, CDR1 is SGDLS and CDR2 YYNGEE. The CDR3 length is 14 residues. This CDR3 is CARSVGGGVAEAFF. The CDR3 DNA sequence: TGTGCCAGAAGCGTAGGGGGGGGGGTGGCTGAAGCTTTCTTT.

The chain uses TRBV5-1 and TRBJ1-2; D gene unclear. CDR1 is SGHRS, CDR2 YFSETQ, per germline. V was trimmed by 0 bases and J by 4 bases, leaving 10 bases between them. This CDR3 is 14 amino acids long. This CDR3 is CASSLAPRFYGYTF. Written as DNA, the CDR3 is TGCGCCAGCAGCTTGGCGCCAAGGTTCTATGGCTACACCTTC.

This clonotype was recorded many times. This sequence joins TRBV6-1 and TRBJ2-5, with D uncertain. The CDR3 is 12 amino acids. Germline lookup yields CDR1 MNHNS and CDR2 SASEGT. V was cut by 5 bases and J by 1 base, with 5 bases left in between. DNA of the CDR3: TGTGCCAGCAGTCGGCTCCAAGAGACCCAGTACTTC. Encoded protein: CASSRLQETQYF.

This clonotype was counted a few times. CDR3 DNA sequence: TGTGCCAGTAGTCAACGGACTAGCGGGAGTCCCTACAATGAGCAGTTCTTC. It encodes CASSQRTSGSPYNEQFF. This chain joins TRBV19 and TRBJ2-1; 13 bases match TRBD2. V lost 5 bases and J lost 2; bases outside the gene matches: 6. The germline CDR1 and CDR2 sequences are LNHDA and SQIVND (reference sequence). The CDR3 sequence is 17 residues long.

The V call is TRBV7-9, the J call TRBJ2-1; D call uncertain. Germline CDR1 is SEHNR and CDR2 is FQNEAQ (reference sequence). Trimming left V 3 bases short and J 2 bases short, with 8 bases between. The CDR3 covers 14 residues. In nucleotides, the CDR3 is TGTGCCAGCAGCTTGGACGGAACCTACAATGAGCAGTTCTTC. Its protein is CASSLDGTYNEQFF. Using reference TRBV7-9 and TRBJ2-1 for the parts outside the CDR3, the full variable domain is DTGVSQNPRHKITKRGQNVTFRCDPISEHNRLYWYRQTLGQGPEFLTYFQNEAQLEKSRLLSDRFSAERPKGSFSTLEIQRTEQGDSAMYLCASSLDGTYNEQFFGPGTRLTVL.

The chain employs TRBV10-3 and TRBJ2-7; 9 bases are shared with TRBD2. CDR1 is ENHRY and CDR2 is SYGVKD in the germline V gene. J was trimmed by 0 bases and V by 10 bases; bases with no gene match: 13. The CDR3 is 16 residues long. The CDR3: CASGGGEGGPSYEQYF. CDR3 sequence (DNA): TGTGCCAGCGGGGGGGGGGAGGGGGGTCCCTCCTACGAGCAGTACTTC.

This clonotype was found a few times. This chain links TRBV6-5 with TRBJ2-7; 7 bases align to TRBD1. Trimming cost V 7 bases and J 6 bases; bases outside gene matches: 15. CDR3 length: 15 residues. Germline V gene sequence: CDR1 MNHEY, CDR2 SVGAGI. CDR3 protein: CASKGSGTDYSEQYF. In DNA form, the CDR3 reads TGTGCCAGCAAGGGGTCCGGGACAGACTACAGCGAGCAGTACTTC.

This clonotype has just a few counts. The chain is built from TRBV7-6 and TRBJ1-3, with no clear D. The V gene's germline CDR1 is SGHVS and CDR2 FNYEAQ. V shed 4 bases and J shed 5 bases, with 15 bases lying between them. There are 15 residues in the CDR3. The CDR3, as DNA: TGTGCCAGCAGCTCACCCTGGACCGAGAGAAACACCATATATTTT. It codes for CASSSPWTERNTIYF.

The genes are TRBV11-2 and TRBJ1-5; the D is unclear. Germline assignment: CDR1 SGHAT and CDR2 FQNNGV. The CDR3 length is 15 residues. Trimming shortened V by 0 bases and J by 4 bases, and 10 bases separated the two germline ends. The CDR3 sequence: CASSLEGLGNQPQHF. The DNA for the CDR3 is TGTGCCAGCAGCTTAGAGGGGTTAGGGAATCAGCCCCAGCATTTT.

This clonotype was counted between two and nine times. V is TRBV4-1 and J is TRBJ2-5, with 7 bases lining up with TRBD1. CDR3 length: 16 amino acids. Germline V gene lookup returns CDR1 MGHRA and CDR2 YSYEKL. V gave up 2 bases and J gave up 2 bases; unmatched junction bases: 8. CDR3 sequence: CASSQSRGRGQETQYF. DNA of the CDR3: TGCGCCAGCAGCCAATCGAGGGGCAGGGGGCAAGAGACCCAGTACTTC.

This clonotype was recorded once. V usage is TRBV6-2 or TRBV6-3 and J usage is TRBJ2-1; unclear D gene. The V gene's germline CDR1 is MNHEY and CDR2 SVGEGT. This CDR3 spans 18 amino acids. V was pared by 0 bases and J by 1 base, with 16 bases between. The CDR3 DNA follows: TGTGCCAGCAGTTACTCTGACCCAAGTTGGGGTTCCTACAATGAGCAGTTCTTC. Translated, it gives CASSYSDPSWGSYNEQFF.

V and J are TRBV19 and TRBJ2-7; 8 nucleotides align to TRBD1. V shed 4 bases, J shed 9 bases, and the junction held 5 bases outside the gene matches. Germline V gene data show CDR1 as LNHDA and CDR2 as SQIVND (reference sequence). CDR3 size: 12 residues. The CDR3 region is CASSTTGELQYF. CDR3 DNA sequence: TGTGCCAGTAGTACGACAGGGGAACTGCAGTACTTC.

The chain couples TRBV20-1 to TRBJ2-1; the match to TRBD2 covers 11 bases. CDR1 and CDR2 (germline): DFQATT, SNEGSKA (reference sequence). The CDR3 runs to 13 residues. V was pared by 5 bases and J by 6 bases, with 3 bases of the junction left unmatched. CDR3 coding DNA: TGCAGTGCTGGCCTAGCGGGAGGCAATGAGCAGTTCTTC. Translation: CSAGLAGGNEQFF.

V and J are TRBV6-5 and TRBJ1-4, with D maybe TRBD1 (5 bases). Trimming took off 2 bases at V and 3 bases at J, with 10 bases between the two ends. Germline V lookup: CDR1 MNHEY, CDR2 SVGAGI. CDR3 length: 15 amino acids. The CDR3 bases are TGTGCCAGCAGTTACGGGCAGGGTTCTAATGAAAAACTGTTTTTT. This codes for CASSYGQGSNEKLFF.

The chain carries TRBV27 and TRBJ2-5, with D possibly matching TRBD2 (5 bases). Germline CDR1 MNHEY, CDR2 SMNVEV (reference sequence). V lost 8 bases and J lost 5, with 15 bases in between. This CDR3 spans 13 amino acids. Here the CDR3 DNA reads TGTGCCAGCGCACCGGGGTCGAGGGAGACCCAGTACTTC. Its translation is CASAPGSRETQYF.

The V gene is TRBV12-3 or TRBV12-4, the J gene TRBJ1-6, with 8 bases aligning to TRBD1. The V gene end was trimmed by 4 bases and the J gene end by 10 bases; junction bases not matched to a gene: 6. The CDR3 sequence is 14 residues long. DNA for the CDR3: TGTGCCAGCAGTTGGACAGGGAGAAGCTCACCCCTCCACTTT. It yields the protein CASSWTGRSSPLHF.

The chain is built from TRBV7-8 and TRBJ2-3, with TRBD2 identical over 8 bases. With 7 bases clipped from V and 5 bases from J, the junction kept 11 bases outside the gene matches. This CDR3 has 15 amino acids. Germline values: CDR1 SGHVS, CDR2 FQNEAQ. The CDR3 DNA sequence: TGTGCCAGCATAGCTAGCGGGCTGTCTGGAGATACGCAGTATTTT. Amino acid sequence: CASIASGLSGDTQYF. Drawing the rest from reference TRBV7-8 and TRBJ2-3, the complete variable domain is GAGVSQSPRYKVAKRGQDVALRCDPISGHVSLFWYQQALGQGPEFLTYFQNEAQLDKSGLPSDRFFAERPEGSVSTLKIQRTQQEDSAVYLCASIASGLSGDTQYFGPGTRLTVL.

CDR3 in amino acids: CASSLAGTYSYEQYF. CDR3 DNA: TGTGCCAGCAGCTTAGCTGGGACTTATTCCTACGAGCAGTACTTC. The rearrangement links TRBV7-2 to TRBJ2-7; TRBD2 might be the D (6 bases). V was shortened by 0 bases and J by 1 base, with 10 bases between the two germline ends. CDR1 and CDR2 (germline): SGHTA, FQGNSA. The CDR3 length is 15 residues.

The chain carries TRBV12-3 or TRBV12-4 and TRBJ2-2; perhaps TRBD2 as D (5 bases). Trimming shortened V by 10 bases and J by 4 bases, and 13 bases separated the two germline ends. The CDR3 is 13 residues long. The CDR3 protein is CAIGRRSTGELFF. Here the CDR3 DNA reads TGTGCCATCGGACGGAGGAGCACCGGGGAGCTGTTTTTT.

J is TRBJ2-7 and V is TRBV28; D gene unclear. Germline lookup yields CDR1 MDHEN and CDR2 SYDVKM. The CDR3 has 13 amino acids. Trimming took off 11 bases at V and 4 bases at J, with 18 bases between the two ends. CDR3 bases: TGTGCCGGCTCTTCGGGCCGGTCTTACGAGCAGTACTTC. Translated: CAGSSGRSYEQYF.

The chain carries TRBV18 and TRBJ2-1; D is unresolved. Trimming removed 5 bases from V and 0 bases from J, with 8 bases in between. This CDR3 region has 14 residues. Germline CDR1 KGHSH, CDR2 LQKENI. The CDR3 region has the DNA TGTGCCAGCTCAGTGGCTGTCTCCTACAATGAGCAGTTCTTC. Translation: CASSVAVSYNEQFF.

The rearrangement uses TRBV11-2 and TRBJ1-6; D is undetermined. The CDR3 consists of 12 residues. CDR1 SGHAT and CDR2 FQNNGV come from the germline V gene. The V end lost 1 base, the J end lost 12 bases, and 7 bases lay between the germline ends. In DNA form, the CDR3 reads TGTGCCAGCAGCTTAGGGGTCAAACCCCTCCACTTT. Translated, it gives CASSLGVKPLHF. The variable domain in full, completed from reference TRBV11-2 and TRBJ1-6, reads EAGVAQSPRYKIIEKRQSVAFWCNPISGHATLYWYQQILGQGPKLLIQFQNNGVVDDSQLPKDRFSAERLKGVDSTLKIQPAKLEDSAVYLCASSLGVKPLHFGNGTRLTVT.

The chain links TRBV10-3 to TRBJ1-1; a weak D match, TRBD1 (5 bases). The CDR3 runs to 17 residues. V lost 6 bases and J lost 0, with 20 bases in between. Per germline, CDR1 ENHRY and CDR2 SYGVKD. CDR3 bases: TGTGCCATCAGCCGAGCGTCTGGGGGGGTTATGAACACTGAAGCTTTCTTT. It codes for CAISRASGGVMNTEAFF.

The chain recombines TRBV5-6 with TRBJ1-1; D not certain. V was cut by 1 base and J by 3 bases, with 13 bases left in between. Germline V CDR1 and CDR2: SGHDT, YYEEEE. The CDR3 has 15 amino acids. CDR3 residues: CASSLFGSSYTEAFF. The CDR3 region has the DNA TGTGCCAGCAGCTTGTTTGGCAGCTCCTACACTGAAGCTTTCTTT.

In its sample, this clonotype was seen a few times. CDR3 sequence: CASSPTGYSTDTQYF. For the CDR3, the DNA is TGTGCCAGCAGTCCAACAGGTTATAGCACAGATACGCAGTATTTT. The V gene is TRBV7-8, the J gene TRBJ2-3; TRBD1 might be the D (5 bases). V lost 6 bases to trimming and J lost 0 bases, with 13 bases between them. The length of the CDR3 is 15 residues. Germline V CDR1 and CDR2: SGHVS, FQNEAQ.

V is TRBV7-9 and J is TRBJ2-5; TRBD1 agrees at 9 bases. Germline V gene lookup returns CDR1 SEHNR and CDR2 FQNEAQ (reference sequence). Trimming took 5 bases from V and 4 from J; bases not matched to a gene: 17. The CDR3 runs 18 residues. As DNA, the CDR3 is TGTGCCAGCAGCGCACCGCGGGGGACAGGGTGGAATCGAGAGACCCAGTACTTC. Its translation: CASSAPRGTGWNRETQYF.

With regard to this clonotype: A single base separates this from a much larger clone, so it may be a read error. The chain recombines TRBV7-6 with TRBJ2-1, with D hard to call. This CDR3 comprises 11 residues. The V gene's germline CDR1 is SGHVS and CDR2 FNYEAQ. The DNA for the CDR3 is TGTGCCAACAGCCTAACCAATGAGCAGTTCTTC. Its protein product is CANSLTNEQFF.

Concerning this clonotype itself: A read error may account for a junction end that differs from germline. V usage is TRBV5-5 and J usage is TRBJ2-1; 8 bases agree with TRBD1. Germline assignment: CDR1 SGHKS and CDR2 YYEKEE (reference sequence). This CDR3 region has 15 residues. CDR3 nucleotide sequence: TGTGCCGGCAGCTTTAGAACAGGGGGGTACAATGAGCAGTTCTTC. Translation gives CAGSFRTGGYNEQFF.

This clonotype was found a few times. The chain combines TRBV7-8 with TRBJ1-3; unclear D gene. Germline V lookup: CDR1 SGHVS, CDR2 FQNEAQ. Trimming took off 1 base at V and 0 bases at J, with 7 bases between the two ends. The CDR3 sequence is 15 residues long. CDR3 loop: CASSLGTLSGNTIYF. For the CDR3, the DNA is TGTGCCAGCAGCTTAGGGACTCTCTCTGGAAACACCATATATTTT.